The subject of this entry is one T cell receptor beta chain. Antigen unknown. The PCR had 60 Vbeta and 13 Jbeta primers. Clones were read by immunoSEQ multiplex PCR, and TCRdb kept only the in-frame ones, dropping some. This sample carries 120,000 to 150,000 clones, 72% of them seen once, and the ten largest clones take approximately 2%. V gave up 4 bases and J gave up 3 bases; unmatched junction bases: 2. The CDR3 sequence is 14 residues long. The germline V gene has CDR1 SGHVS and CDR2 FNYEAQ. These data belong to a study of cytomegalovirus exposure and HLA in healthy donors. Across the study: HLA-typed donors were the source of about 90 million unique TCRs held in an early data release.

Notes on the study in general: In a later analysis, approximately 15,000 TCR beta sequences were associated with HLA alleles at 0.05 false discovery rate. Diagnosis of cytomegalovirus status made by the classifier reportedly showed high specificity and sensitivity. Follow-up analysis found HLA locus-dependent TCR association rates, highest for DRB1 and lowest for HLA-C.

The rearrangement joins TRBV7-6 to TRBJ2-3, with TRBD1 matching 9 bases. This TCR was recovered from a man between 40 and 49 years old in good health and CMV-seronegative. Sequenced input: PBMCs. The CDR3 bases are TGTGCCAGCAGCTCCGGGACAGGGACAGATACGCAGTATTTT. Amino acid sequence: CASSSGTGTDTQYF.